The T cell receptor beta chain under discussion was sequenced for a study of blood T cell repertoires in COVID-19. Study-level background: Sites in the United States, Italy and Spain provided acute and convalescent COVID-19 samples.

The CDR3 is 16 residues long. V was shortened by 3 bases and J by 6 bases, with 20 bases between the two germline ends. Germline V CDR1 and CDR2: SGHRS, YFSETQ. The assay was immunoSEQ multiplex PCR, and TCRdb's table has in-frame clones only and misses some. The sample has fewer than 200,000 clones, roughly 87% seen once; the top ten hold approximately 8.1%. The receptor was derived from a woman aged 60-75 years with COVID-19, enrolled during active disease. Sequences were obtained from peripheral blood. The rearrangement links TRBV5-1 to TRBJ2-3; D is possibly TRBD2 (6 bases). CDR3 sequence (DNA): TGCGCCAGCAGCTGGAGGACGGGACTCGACGGGGATACGCAGTATTTT. Amino acid sequence: CASSWRTGLDGDTQYF.